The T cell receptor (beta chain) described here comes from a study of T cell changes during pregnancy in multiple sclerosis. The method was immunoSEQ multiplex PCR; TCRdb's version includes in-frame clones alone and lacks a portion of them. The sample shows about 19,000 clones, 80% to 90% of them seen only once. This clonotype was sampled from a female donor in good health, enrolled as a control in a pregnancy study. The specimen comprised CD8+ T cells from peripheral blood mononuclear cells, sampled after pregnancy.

The CDR3 loop reads CASSIDFNQNQPQHF. DNA for the CDR3: TGTGCCAGTAGTATAGATTTCAATCAAAATCAGCCCCAGCATTTT. V and J are TRBV19 and TRBJ1-5; D not certain. From germline, CDR1 is LNHDA and CDR2 SQIVND (reference sequence). V shed 0 bases and J shed 4 bases, with 10 bases lying between them. CDR3 size: 15 residues.